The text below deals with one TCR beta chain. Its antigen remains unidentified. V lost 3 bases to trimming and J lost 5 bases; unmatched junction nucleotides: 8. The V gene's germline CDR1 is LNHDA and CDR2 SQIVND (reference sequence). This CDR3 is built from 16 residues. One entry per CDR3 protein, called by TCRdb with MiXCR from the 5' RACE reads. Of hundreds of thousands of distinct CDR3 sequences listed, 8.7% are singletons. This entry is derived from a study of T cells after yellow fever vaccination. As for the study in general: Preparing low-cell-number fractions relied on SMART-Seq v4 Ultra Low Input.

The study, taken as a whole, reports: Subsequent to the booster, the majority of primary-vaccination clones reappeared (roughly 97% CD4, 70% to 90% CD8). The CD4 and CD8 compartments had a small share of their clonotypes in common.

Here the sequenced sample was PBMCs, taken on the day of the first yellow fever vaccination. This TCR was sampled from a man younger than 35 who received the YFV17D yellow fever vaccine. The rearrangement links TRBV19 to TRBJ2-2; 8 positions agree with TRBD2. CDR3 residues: CASSMTGGALTGELFF. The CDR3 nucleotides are TGTGCCAGTAGTATGACCGGGGGGGCCTTGACCGGGGAGCTGTTTTTT.